One T cell receptor beta chain is described in this entry. The data belong to a study of shared clonotypes between healthy human individuals. The germline V gene has CDR1 ENHRY and CDR2 SYGVKD. The CDR3 is made up of 14 amino acids. V dropped 8 bases and J dropped 6; count of bases not matched to a gene: 8. Sequencing was performed with immunoSEQ multiplex PCR; in TCRdb, only in-frame clones are kept and a portion is missing. The sample holds 600,000 to 750,000 clones, 72% seen once. Sequencing was done on a sample of memory CD4+ T cells sorted from blood. Subset here: CD45RA-negative fraction. The chain recombines TRBV10-3 with TRBJ2-7; 12 bases map to TRBD2. The receptor was derived from a woman aged 25-40 years in good health. DNA for the CDR3: TGTGCCATCTGCCTAGCGGGAGGGCCCTCCGAGCAGTACTTC. It encodes CAICLAGGPSEQYF.